The T cell receptor (beta chain) under discussion was sequenced for a study of T cells in Graves' hyperthyroidism and ophthalmopathy. Germline CDR1 is SGHVS and CDR2 is FQNEAQ. Trimming at V came to 3 bases and at J to 2 bases, leaving 3 bases not matched to a gene. The CDR3 contains 14 residues. This clonotype occurred a few times. Clinicians diagnosed patients from clinical symptoms, serum thyroxine and TRAb, thyroid ultrasound and orbital computed tomography. The investigators amplified TCR beta CDR3 regions from RNA transcripts. The HTBI primer set was used in a first-round RT-PCR of the TCR CDR3. A single record per CDR3 protein comes from TCRdb applying MiXCR to the multiplex PCR reads. The table has approximately 870,000 distinct CDR3 sequences, 38% seen once.

This sequence was found in a man between 18 and 35 years old with Graves' hyperthyroidism. The sample consisted of blood. The chain is built from TRBV7-8 and TRBJ1-1; 7 bases agree with TRBD1. The CDR3 loop reads CASSFYRGNTEAFF. CDR3 sequence (DNA): TGTGCCAGCAGCTTTTACAGGGGAAACACTGAAGCTTTCTTT.